This is a list of T cell receptor beta chains from one sample in a study of shared clonotypes between healthy human individuals. TCRdb's table, derived via immunoSEQ multiplex PCR, lists solely in-frame clones and lacks some. The table records under 2.5 million clones, around 92% of them present only once. Sample: naive CD4+ T cells from PBMCs. The receptors originated from a man aged 18 to 35 in good health. Some clones in this sample may be carry-over from other donors' samples. The CDR3 runs from the conserved cysteine through the conserved F or W. The order of the fields is V gene, J gene, clone size, D gene, CDR3 DNA, CDR3 protein. The D gene is left open where the match is weak. Expanded clones are given a class, and other clones once, few, many or no size at all.

>TRBV27|TRBJ2-7|-|TRBD2
TGTGCCAGCAGTCTCCTAGCGGGATTCCCCTACGAGCAGTACTTC
CASSLLAGFPYEQYF
>TRBV19|TRBJ1-1|once|TRBD1
TGTGCCAGTAGGACAGGGTACGTGAACACTGAAGCTTTCTTT
CASRTGYVNTEAFF
>TRBV10-1|TRBJ2-3|-|-
TGCGCCAGCAGTGAATCTCTCGCTTCGCCAGATACGCAGTATTTT
CASSESLASPDTQYF
>TRBV7-9|TRBJ1-1|-|-
TGTGCCAGCAGCTTACAGGGAACAACCACTGAAGCTTTCTTT
CASSLQGTTTEAFF
>TRBV28|TRBJ2-1|-|TRBD1
TGTGCCAGCAGTCGAAGGGGGCGGCTAAGTGATGAGCAGTTCTTC
CASSRRGRLSDEQFF
>TRBV7-2|TRBJ2-2|-|TRBD2
TGTGCCAGCAGCTTAGCTCCTAGCGGGAGTGGCGGGGAGCTGTTTTTT
CASSLAPSGSGGELFF
>TRBV29-1|TRBJ1-1|-|-
TGCAGCGTTTCTCGGGGGGGTACTGAAGTGGCTTTCTTT
CSVSRGGTEVAFF
>TRBV5-6|TRBJ1-2|-|TRBD1
TGTGCCAGCAGCTCCCTTCCGGACAGGGGGGACTATGGCTACACCTTC
CASSSLPDRGDYGYTF
>TRBV5-4|TRBJ1-2|-|TRBD1
TGTGCCAGCAGCCCGGTTACCCCACAGGGGGCAAATGGCTACACCTTC
CASSPVTPQGANGYTF
>TRBV4-1|TRBJ2-1|-|-
TGCGCCAGCAGTGGGAACAATGAGCAGTTCTTC
CASSGNNEQFF
>TRBV6-1|TRBJ2-1|-|TRBD2
TGTGCCAGCAGTGACGGGACTATCGTCAATGAGCAGTTCTTC
CASSDGTIVNEQFF
>TRBV5-1|TRBJ2-3|-|-
TGCGCCAGCAGCTTGGGTCTCGGTGCAGATACGCAGTATTTT
CASSLGLGADTQYF
>TRBV5-1|TRBJ1-2|-|-
TGCGCCAGCAGCTTGGCCGAGGGGCTCAACTATGGCTACACCTTC
CASSLAEGLNYGYTF
>TRBV5-1|TRBJ2-2|once|-
TGCGCCAGCAGCCATGACACTTCTCACACCGGGGAGCTGTTTTTT
CASSHDTSHTGELFF
>TRBV27|TRBJ2-2|-|-
TGTGCCAGCAGTTTAGTAGGACGACCCTCCGGGGAGCTGTTTTTT
CASSLVGRPSGELFF
>TRBV28|TRBJ2-3|-|TRBD2
TGTGCCAGCAGTTTTCGGAGCGGGAGGGGCACAGATACGCAGTATTTT
CASSFRSGRGTDTQYF
>TRBV6-5|TRBJ1-1|-|-
TGTGCCAGCAGTTATTTGGGGGCTGAAGCTTTCTTT
CASSYLGAEAFF
>TRBV9|TRBJ2-7|-|TRBD1
TGTGCCAGCAGCCGCCGGACAGGGAGGAACGAGCAGTACTTC
CASSRRTGRNEQYF
>TRBV4-2|TRBJ1-1|few|-
TGTGCCAGCAGCCAAGGACTTATGGGGGTGGGGGTCACTGAAGCTTTCTTT
CASSQGLMGVGVTEAFF
>TRBV5-6|TRBJ2-1|-|-
TGTGCCAGCAGCCCCCCCCACCCCGGTGAGCAGTTCTTC
CASSPPHPGEQFF
>TRBV6-1|TRBJ1-3|-|-
TGTGCCAGCAGCAAAGGACTGAGCTCTGGAAACACCATATATTTT
CASSKGLSSGNTIYF
>TRBV29-1|TRBJ1-1|-|-
TGCAGCGTGCGCACAGGTCGGACTGAAGCTTTCTTT
CSVRTGRTEAFF
>TRBV18|TRBJ2-4|-|-
TGTGCCAGCTCACTAGCCCAGGCCAAAAACATTCAGTACTTC
CASSLAQAKNIQYF
>TRBV11-2|TRBJ2-3|-|TRBD2
TGTGCCAGCAGCGAAGGACGGACTAGCGGGAGTGAAGATACGCAGTATTTT
CASSEGRTSGSEDTQYF
>TRBV5-1|TRBJ1-4|-|-
TGCGCCAGCAGCTTGGTCGGGGGCAATGAAAAACTGTTTTTT
CASSLVGGNEKLFF
>TRBV7-8|TRBJ2-6|-|-
TGTGCCAGCAGCGGGGTCAGGCTAGGGGCCAACGTCCTGACTTTC
CASSGVRLGANVLTF
>TRBV7-6|TRBJ2-3|once|TRBD2
TGTGCCAGCAGTCGAATAGCGGGATCCACAGATACGCAGTATTTT
CASSRIAGSTDTQYF
>TRBV18|TRBJ2-1|-|TRBD2
TGTGCCAGCTCACCTCCCGGGACTAGCGGGAGCTCCTACAATGAGCAGTTCTTC
CASSPPGTSGSSYNEQFF
>TRBV30|TRBJ1-3|-|TRBD1
TGTGCCTGGTTCCGGACAGGCGCGAACACCATATATTTT
CAWFRTGANTIYF
>TRBV28|TRBJ1-5|once|-
TGTGCCAGCAGCCCCATCGGCAGGTTTAGCAATCAGCCCCAGCATTTT
CASSPIGRFSNQPQHF
>TRBV4-2|TRBJ1-5|-|-
TGTGCCAGCAGCCCTGGGGGGGGCCGGAGCAATCAGCCCCAGCATTTT
CASSPGGGRSNQPQHF
>TRBV7-2|TRBJ1-1|once|TRBD1
TGTGCCAGCAGCGCGGGACAGGCGTGGGCTGAAGCTTTCTTT
CASSAGQAWAEAFF
>TRBV28|TRBJ2-7|-|-
TGTGCCAGCAGTTTGGTACAGGGTGTTGGAGAGCAGTACTTC
CASSLVQGVGEQYF
>TRBV6-6|TRBJ1-2|-|-
TGTGCCAGCAGTTGGGCCTCCGTTGGAGGGCAATATGGCTACACCTTC
CASSWASVGGQYGYTF
>TRBV2|TRBJ1-2|-|-
TGTGCCAGCACCTCGGTGGGGACTCTTGGCTACACCTTC
CASTSVGTLGYTF
>TRBV7-9|TRBJ1-2|-|-
TGTGCCAGCAGCTTAGAGGCGGGACGACAATACTATGGCTACACCTTC
CASSLEAGRQYYGYTF
>TRBV7-9|TRBJ1-1|-|-
TGTGCCAGCAGCGATAGGGGGGACGAAGCCCGGGCTTTCTTT
CASSDRGDEARAFF
>TRBV6-5|TRBJ2-7|once|-
TGTGCCAGCAGTCCCCGGGGAGTCGAGCAGTACTTC
CASSPRGVEQYF
>TRBV25-1|TRBJ2-1|-|TRBD1
TGTGCCAGCAGTGAAGGAGGGACAGGGGAAATTAATGAGCAGTTCTTC
CASSEGGTGEINEQFF
>TRBV14|TRBJ1-4|-|-
TGTGCCAGCAGCCAAGGCTACTTAAGGGGAAAACTGTTTTTT
CASSQGYLRGKLFF
>TRBV6-1|TRBJ2-1|-|-
TGTGCCAGCAGTGAAGCCCTATTTGATGAGCAGTTCTTC
CASSEALFDEQFF
>TRBV11-1|TRBJ2-3|-|-
TGTGCCAGCAGCTTAGCCCGTCACTCTAGCACAGATACGCAGTATTTT
CASSLARHSSTDTQYF